Listed below are T cell receptor beta chains from one sample, sequenced in a study of T cell changes during pregnancy in multiple sclerosis. Repertoires were generated with immunoSEQ multiplex PCR, while TCRdb's copy carries only in-frame clones and drops some. This sample has about 73,000 clones, with 90% found just once. Sequencing used peripheral blood, obtained after pregnancy. Every receptor here comes from a female donor in good health, enrolled as a control in a pregnancy study. CDR3s include the opening cysteine and the closing phenylalanine or tryptophan. D genes are given only for firm matches. Some rows have no size entry. The others give once, few or many, or a class for an expanded clone.

v_call,d_call,j_call,clone_size,cdr3_aa,cdr3_nt
TRBV5-5,TRBD2,TRBJ2-1,once,CASSLERGRGGNEQFF,TGTGCCAGCAGCTTGGAGCGCGGGCGGGGGGGAAATGAGCAGTTCTTC
TRBV5-1,TRBD1,TRBJ2-7,NA,CASSWTGGAYEQYF,TGCGCCAGCAGCTGGACAGGGGGTGCCTACGAGCAGTACTTC
TRBV6-5,NA,TRBJ1-2,NA,CASRVTGPPSYGYTF,TGTGCCAGCAGAGTGACAGGCCCCCCAAGCTATGGCTACACCTTC
TRBV7-2,NA,TRBJ2-3,NA,CASSPPTDTQYF,TGTGCCAGCAGCCCTCCGACAGATACGCAGTATTTT
TRBV2,TRBD1,TRBJ1-2,NA,CASKAGTGSGYTF,TGTGCCAGCAAAGCCGGGACAGGCTCTGGCTACACCTTC
TRBV2,TRBD1,TRBJ1-1,NA,CASLMTGGITEAFF,TGTGCCAGCTTGATGACAGGGGGCATCACTGAAGCTTTCTTT
TRBV4-1,NA,TRBJ2-2,NA,CASSQDHRTVKDTGELFF,TGCGCCAGCAGCCAAGATCATAGGACAGTAAAGGACACCGGGGAGCTGTTTTTT
TRBV5-6,NA,TRBJ1-3,NA,CASETGVSGNTIYF,TGTGCCAGCGAGACAGGCGTCTCTGGAAACACCATATATTTT
TRBV18,NA,TRBJ1-3,NA,CASSPPALSASGNTIYF,TGTGCCAGCTCACCACCGGCTTTATCCGCCTCTGGAAACACCATATATTTT
TRBV2,TRBD1,TRBJ1-1,NA,CASGGQGARGGTEAFF,TGTGCCAGCGGGGGACAGGGGGCGAGAGGCGGCACTGAAGCTTTCTTT
TRBV30,TRBD2,TRBJ2-1,NA,CAWTSGYYNEQFF,TGTGCCTGGACTAGCGGGTACTACAATGAGCAGTTCTTC
TRBV5-1,NA,TRBJ2-3,NA,CASSHDSTSTDTQYF,TGCGCCAGCAGTCACGACAGCACTAGCACAGATACGCAGTATTTT
TRBV6-6,TRBD1,TRBJ2-1,few,CASSRGQGMHNEQFF,TGTGCCAGCAGCCGAGGACAGGGGATGCACAATGAGCAGTTCTTC
TRBV9,NA,TRBJ2-3,NA,CASSAAGTPTDTQYF,TGTGCCAGCAGCGCGGCCGGGACACCCACAGATACGCAGTATTTT
TRBV5-4,NA,TRBJ2-1,NA,CASSSRGAASYNEQFF,TGTGCCAGCAGCAGCCGGGGGGCTGCATCCTACAATGAGCAGTTCTTC
TRBV27,NA,TRBJ2-3,NA,CASSLYDRLSPDTQYF,TGTGCCAGCAGTTTATACGACAGGCTTAGCCCAGATACGCAGTATTTT
TRBV6-5,TRBD1,TRBJ1-2,NA,CASSYSQGARYGYTF,TGTGCCAGCAGTTACTCGCAGGGGGCACGCTATGGCTACACCTTC
TRBV7-2,NA,TRBJ1-5,NA,CASSWRGPQPQHF,TGTGCCAGCAGCTGGAGAGGCCCTCAGCCCCAGCATTTT
TRBV10-3,TRBD1,TRBJ1-1,few,CAISPDRDNFGTEAFF,TGTGCCATCAGCCCGGACAGGGATAATTTCGGCACTGAAGCTTTCTTT
TRBV6-5,NA,TRBJ2-1,few,CASSPTGTPNNEQFF,TGTGCCAGCAGTCCAACCGGGACACCAAACAATGAGCAGTTCTTC
TRBV30,NA,TRBJ2-2,NA,CAWSRERFGELFF,TGTGCCTGGAGTCGAGAGCGGTTCGGGGAGCTGTTTTTT
TRBV21-1,NA,TRBJ1-5,NA,CASSSKEAINQPQHF,TGTGCCAGCAGCTCAAAGGAGGCGATCAATCAGCCCCAGCATTTT
TRBV6-5,NA,TRBJ2-7,NA,CASTLTRLEGSEQYF,TGTGCCAGCACCCTAACTCGCCTAGAAGGGAGCGAGCAGTACTTC
TRBV4-1,NA,TRBJ1-2,NA,CASSQAGGYGYTF,TGCGCCAGCAGCCAAGCCGGGGGATATGGCTACACCTTC
TRBV6-5,TRBD1,TRBJ2-5,NA,CASSYSQGQETQYF,TGTGCCAGCAGTTACTCACAGGGGCAAGAGACCCAGTACTTC